These 27 T cell receptor beta chains were sequenced from one sample in a study of blood T cell repertoires in COVID-19 (dated by TCRdb to the early 2020s). The library was built by means of the immunoSEQ multiplex PCR assay. TCRdb retrieved this table from immuneACCESS and kept in-frame rearrangements only. Not all clones are present; in checked studies, unresolved V genes account for under half, and no reason is known for the remainder. The sample includes roughly 300,000 clones, with roughly 90% observed a single time. The top ten constitute 6.4% of the sample. Sample: peripheral blood. The receptors were sampled from a man aged 18 to 29 who had recovered from COVID-19.

The V call is TRBV3-1 (or the pseudogene TRBV3-2), the J call TRBJ2-7; 7 bases agree with TRBD1. Germline-derived CDR1 and CDR2 are LGHDT and YNNKEL (reference sequence). The CDR3 extends over 12 amino acids. J lost 6 bases, V lost 2 bases, and 1 base had no gene match. For the CDR3, the DNA is TGTGCCAGCAGCCAAAACAGGGGCGAGCAGTACTTC. As protein: CASSQNRGEQYF.

This chain joins TRBV9 and TRBJ2-3; 9 nucleotides line up with TRBD1. In germline, CDR1 is SGDLS, CDR2 YYNGEE. The CDR3 is 16 residues long. Trimming removed 4 bases from V and 0 bases from J; junction bases left unmatched: 6. DNA for the CDR3: TGTGCCAGCAGCATGGACAGGGGCCTCAGCACAGATACGCAGTATTTT. Its protein is CASSMDRGLSTDTQYF.

The genes are TRBV7-9 and TRBJ2-1; D not resolved. This CDR3 spans 14 amino acids. Trimming pared 5 bases from V and 6 bases from J, leaving 14 bases between. Germline V gene data show CDR1 as SEHNR and CDR2 as FQNEAQ (reference sequence). CDR3 sequence (DNA): TGTGCCAGCAGCCCAGAGGTGGCCATCAATGAGCAGTTCTTC. Translating it yields CASSPEVAINEQFF.

The chain uses TRBV25-1 and TRBJ2-5; a possible D gene is TRBD2 (6 bases). The CDR3 spans 11 residues. The germline gives CDR1 MGHDK, CDR2 SYGVNS. V lost 6 bases to trimming and J lost 4 bases, with 6 bases between them. CDR3 protein: CASRGGETQYF. The CDR3 coding sequence is TGTGCCAGCAGGGGGGGAGAGACCCAGTACTTC.

The rearrangement uses TRBV27 and TRBJ2-2, with a tentative D call TRBD2 (6 bases). Germline lookup yields CDR1 MNHEY and CDR2 SMNVEV (reference sequence). Trimming pared 5 bases from V and 7 bases from J, leaving 17 bases between. The CDR3 is 15 amino acids. The CDR3 region has the DNA TGTGCCAGCAGTCCGGGGGTAGGAAGCGGCGGGGAGCTGTTTTTT. Translation: CASSPGVGSGGELFF.

The rearrangement joins TRBV27 to TRBJ1-2; D remains unclear. The CDR3 covers 14 residues. V gave up 7 bases and J gave up 3 bases, with 15 bases separating them. CDR1 is MNHEY and CDR2 is SMNVEV in the germline V gene (reference sequence). The CDR3 region is CASTHKGGYYGYTF. The DNA for the CDR3 is TGTGCCAGCACCCATAAGGGAGGGTACTATGGCTACACCTTC.

The chain is built from TRBV5-6 and TRBJ2-1; 8 positions match TRBD1. The V gene's germline CDR1 is SGHDT and CDR2 YYEEEE. This CDR3 spans 16 amino acids. The V segment lost 2 bases and the J segment 7 bases; nucleotides outside the gene matches: 11. CDR3 coding DNA: TGTGCCAGCAGCTTTTCCCGGGACAGGCGGTGGAATGAGCAGTTCTTC. Amino acids: CASSFSRDRRWNEQFF. Combining the CDR3 with reference TRBV5-6 and TRBJ2-1 gives the whole variable domain DAGVTQSPTHLIKTRGQQVTLRCSPKSGHDTVSWYQQALGQGPQFIFQYYEEEERQRGNFPDRFSGHQFPNYSSELNVNALLLGDSALYLCASSFSRDRRWNEQFFGPGTRLTVL.

The rearrangement joins TRBV7-8 to TRBJ1-2; a possible D gene is TRBD1 (6 bases). In germline, CDR1 is SGHVS, CDR2 FQNEAQ. V lost 4 bases and J 7 bases, leaving 22 bases between the germline ends. CDR3 size: 16 residues. The CDR3 loop is CASSSPSDRQVVGYTF. CDR3 DNA: TGTGCCAGCAGCTCCCCATCTGACAGACAGGTTGTTGGCTACACCTTC.

The chain has TRBV19 and TRBJ1-6; TRBD1 agrees at 8 bases. The trim removed 1 base at V and 10 bases at J, leaving 6 bases unmatched. Germline assignment: CDR1 LNHDA and CDR2 SQIVND (reference sequence). CDR3 length: 15 amino acids. The CDR3 here is CASSIAGTGGSPLHF. CDR3 in DNA: TGTGCCAGTAGTATAGCGGGGACAGGCGGATCACCCCTCCACTTT. The full variable domain, rest sourced from reference TRBV19 and TRBJ1-6, is DGGITQSPKYLFRKEGQNVTLSCEQNLNHDAMYWYRQDPGQGLRLIYYSQIVNDFQKGDIAEGYSVSREKKESFPLTVTSAQKNPTAFYLCASSIAGTGGSPLHFGNGTRLTVT.

This clone was detected once. This chain joins TRBV7-5 and TRBJ1-3; the table names TRBD1, a call not compared with the DNA. TRBV7-5 is noted as a pseudogene. CDR3 length: 17 residues. CDR3 sequence: CARSTTWTGDSGNTIYF. The CDR3 DNA reads TGTGCCAGAAGCACCACCTGGACAGGGGACAGCGGAAACACCATATATTTT.

This sequence joins TRBV9 and TRBJ1-3, with TRBD1 matching 9 bases. CDR1 and CDR2 (germline): SGDLS, YYNGEE. This CDR3 contains 15 residues. The V segment lost 0 bases and the J segment 2 bases; nucleotides outside the gene matches: 0. CDR3 loop: CASSVGDRAGNTIYF. DNA of the CDR3: TGTGCCAGCAGCGTAGGGGACAGGGCTGGAAACACCATATATTTT. Full variable domain (remainder filled in from reference TRBV9 and TRBJ1-3): DSGVTQTPKHLITATGQRVTLRCSPRSGDLSVYWYQQSLDQGLQFLIQYYNGEERAKGNILERFSAQQFPDLHSELNLSSLELGDSALYFCASSVGDRAGNTIYFGEGSWLTVV.

The rearrangement links TRBV7-2 to TRBJ2-1; 9 nucleotides agree with TRBD1. The CDR3 runs 16 residues. CDR1 is SGHTA and CDR2 is FQGNSA in the germline V gene. With V trimmed by 5 bases and J by 7 bases, 12 bases remained unmatched. In DNA, the CDR3 is TGTGCCAGCAGCATCGAGACAGGGGGAGGTCGGAATGAGCAGTTCTTC. Translating it yields CASSIETGGGRNEQFF.

The chain carries TRBV5-6 and TRBJ2-7; TRBD1 matches 10 bases. The CDR3 is 14 residues long. CDR1 is SGHDT, CDR2 YYEEEE, per germline. V shed 4 bases, J shed 4 bases, and the junction held 5 bases outside the gene matches. The CDR3 loop is CASSATGGEYEQYF. CDR3 sequence (DNA): TGTGCCAGCAGCGCGACAGGGGGCGAATACGAGCAGTACTTC.

CDR3 coding DNA: TGTGCCAGCAGTTCGGGAGCCTCCTACGAGCAGTACTTC. Its translation is CASSSGASYEQYF. V usage is TRBV27 and J usage is TRBJ2-7, with D perhaps TRBD2 (6 bases). Trimming removed 4 bases from V and 0 bases from J, with 7 bases in between. In germline, CDR1 is MNHEY, CDR2 SMNVEV (reference sequence). This CDR3 comprises 13 residues.

The chain recombines TRBV3-1 (or the pseudogene TRBV3-2) with TRBJ1-3; no firm D call. The V end lost 0 bases, the J end lost 10 bases, and 16 bases lay between the germline ends. The CDR3 has 15 amino acids. In germline, CDR1 is LGHDT, CDR2 YNNKEL (reference sequence). The CDR3 DNA sequence: TGTGCCAGCAGCCAAGAGGAGAACCTCCCATGGACCATATATTTT. It is translated as CASSQEENLPWTIYF.

This clone was counted once. The chain is built from TRBV25-1 and TRBJ1-2, with D unclear. The CDR3 has 14 residues. Germline CDR1 and CDR2: MGHDK and SYGVNS. The V end was cut by 5 bases, the J end by 5 bases, with 15 bases between. CDR3: CASSRGRDYYGYTF. As DNA, the CDR3 is TGTGCCAGCAGTCGAGGGAGAGACTATTATGGCTACACCTTC.

The chain carries TRBV3-1 (or the pseudogene TRBV3-2) and TRBJ2-1; 11 positions match TRBD2. The J segment lost 15 bases and the V segment lost 1 base, leaving 8 bases of the junction unmatched. Per germline, CDR1 LGHDT and CDR2 YNNKEL (reference sequence). This CDR3 is built from 14 residues. Here the CDR3 reads CASSQGLLAGELFF. CDR3 in DNA: TGTGCCAGCAGCCAAGGGTTACTAGCGGGAGAGTTGTTCTTC.

The sample holds a few counts of this clone. The rearrangement uses TRBV4-1 and TRBJ1-1; TRBD1 matches at 8 bases. Trimming removed 0 bases from V and 5 bases from J; junction bases left unmatched: 8. The CDR3 has 16 amino acids. Germline CDR1 and CDR2: MGHRA and YSYEKL. The chain's CDR3 is CASSQDRTGMRTEAFF. The DNA of the CDR3 is TGCGCCAGCAGCCAAGATCGGACAGGGATGAGAACTGAAGCTTTCTTT.

J is TRBJ2-7 and V is TRBV27; 9 bases are a match to TRBD2. This CDR3 contains 14 residues. CDR1 and CDR2 (germline): MNHEY, SMNVEV (reference sequence). V was pared by 3 bases and J by 3 bases, with 3 bases of the junction left unmatched. This chain's CDR3 is CASSFSGRGYEQYF. For the CDR3, the DNA is TGTGCCAGCAGTTTTAGCGGGAGAGGCTACGAGCAGTACTTC.

The chain is built from TRBV18 and TRBJ2-2, with 7 bases fitting TRBD2. The germline V gene has CDR1 KGHSH and CDR2 LQKENI. The V gene end was trimmed by 4 bases and the J gene end by 2 bases; junction bases not matched to a gene: 7. This CDR3 spans 16 amino acids. This CDR3 reads CASSLPGTTNTGELFF. The CDR3 nucleotides read TGTGCCAGCTCACTACCCGGGACTACAAACACCGGGGAGCTGTTTTTT.

The chain uses TRBV2 and TRBJ2-1; TRBD2 matches 13 bases. Trimming cost V 6 bases and J 12 bases; bases outside gene matches: 11. Germline CDR1 and CDR2: SNHLY and FYNNEI. The CDR3 has 15 amino acids. The CDR3 loop is CASSVRTSGGPGQFF. CDR3 nucleotides: TGTGCCAGCAGCGTCCGGACTAGCGGGGGCCCCGGGCAGTTCTTC.

The chain has TRBV9 and TRBJ1-1; D gene uncertain. CDR1 is SGDLS and CDR2 is YYNGEE in the germline V gene. The CDR3 totals 13 residues. Trimming left V 4 bases short and J 1 base short, with 8 bases between. As DNA, the CDR3 is TGTGCCAGCAGCTTGGCAGGGAACACTGAAGCTTTCTTT. Residues: CASSLAGNTEAFF.

The chain uses TRBV18 and TRBJ1-1, with a weak D call TRBD1 (6 bases). The CDR3 runs to 17 residues. V was cut by 1 base and J by 0 bases, with 15 bases left in between. Per germline, CDR1 KGHSH and CDR2 LQKENI. The CDR3 here is CASSPLGGSYMNTEAFF. The CDR3 DNA is TGTGCCAGCTCACCACTAGGGGGAAGTTACATGAACACTGAAGCTTTCTTT. Complete variable domain (other parts from reference TRBV18 and TRBJ1-1): NAGVMQNPRHLVRRRGQEARLRCSPMKGHSHVYWYRQLPEEGLKFMVYLQKENIIDESGMPKERFSAEFPKEGPSILRIQQVVRGDSAAYFCASSPLGGSYMNTEAFFGQGTRLTVV.

The V call is TRBV19, the J call TRBJ1-4, with D perhaps TRBD1 (5 bases). The germline V gene has CDR1 LNHDA and CDR2 SQIVND (reference sequence). There are 15 residues in the CDR3. Trimming took 0 bases from V and 8 from J, leaving 13 bases between them. The CDR3: CASSIDRGLGEKLFF. Written as DNA, the CDR3 is TGTGCCAGTAGTATAGATCGGGGACTCGGGGAAAAACTGTTTTTT.

V gene TRBV6-5 combines with J gene TRBJ1-1, with TRBD1 identical over 9 bases. CDR1 and CDR2 from the germline V gene are MNHEY and SVGAGI. This CDR3 contains 14 residues. Germline trimming cut 6 bases from V and 1 base from J; bases unmatched to any gene: 3. DNA for the CDR3: TGTGCCAGCAGGGGGACAGGGCAGAACACTGAAGCTTTCTTT. This encodes CASRGTGQNTEAFF.

CDR3 in DNA: TGTGCCAGCAGCATGGGACACCCAAACACTGAAGCTTTCTTT. Its protein product is CASSMGHPNTEAFF. The chain joins TRBV27 to TRBJ1-1; weak D call: TRBD1 (6 bases). Germline lookup yields CDR1 MNHEY and CDR2 SMNVEV (reference sequence). This CDR3 contains 14 residues. Trimming pared 6 bases from V and 2 bases from J, leaving 13 bases between.

The chain is built from TRBV7-9 and TRBJ1-2; 9 bases map to TRBD1. The V segment lost 6 bases and the J segment 0 bases; nucleotides outside the gene matches: 2. The germline CDR1 and CDR2 sequences are SEHNR and FQNEAQ (reference sequence). The CDR3 is 14 amino acids. The CDR3 region has the DNA TGTGCCAGCAGAGGACAGGGGACTAACTATGGCTACACCTTC. This sequence encodes CASRGQGTNYGYTF. Combining the CDR3 with reference TRBV7-9 and TRBJ1-2 gives the whole variable domain DTGVSQNPRHKITKRGQNVTFRCDPISEHNRLYWYRQTLGQGPEFLTYFQNEAQLEKSRLLSDRFSAERPKGSFSTLEIQRTEQGDSAMYLCASRGQGTNYGYTFGSGTRLTVV.